This paragraph covers one T cell receptor (beta chain) sequence. The antigen remains undetermined. The data originate from a study of T cell responses to AZD1222 COVID-19 vaccine. Findings and caveats of the study: Most donors were white British, females outnumbered males, and clonal diversity was possibly underestimated. Every sample of the repertoires postdated the peak T cell response. Distributed over spike, vaccine-associated CD4 TCRs predominated at 160-218 and 743-854. Close to half of spike-specific TCRs reportedly recognize unmutated variant regions.

Assay used: immunoSEQ multiplex PCR; TCRdb lists only in-frame clones, some missing. The sample gives 150,000 to 200,000 clones, around 94% of which show up once; 0.9% is in the top ten. Source: peripheral blood, taken on day 0 of AZD1222 vaccination. The sequence came from an adult in good health.

The CDR3 here is CASSSQGGDEQFF. In DNA form, the CDR3 reads TGTGCCAGTAGTTCACAGGGAGGGGATGAGCAGTTCTTC. The chain combines TRBV19 with TRBJ2-1, with a weak D call TRBD2 (7 bases). Trimming removed 5 bases at V and 8 bases at J, with 13 bases between. The CDR3 runs to 13 residues. Germline lookup yields CDR1 LNHDA and CDR2 SQIVND (reference sequence).